The source of this T cell receptor (beta chain) is a study of blood T cell repertoires in COVID-19. Germline CDR1 is SEHNR and CDR2 is FQNEAQ (reference sequence). CDR3 length equals 15 residues. V lost 3 bases and J 4 bases, leaving 12 bases between the germline ends. Participants reported their clinical history, and cohort assignment relied on those reports. In the authors' methods: Reference gene primer amplification yielded estimated nucleated cell counts. The method was immunoSEQ multiplex PCR; TCRdb's version includes in-frame clones alone and lacks a portion of them. The V and J calls and clone size were taken over from that table, and D and trimming were inferred from the DNA. The profile shows fewer than 250,000 clones, about 82% of them singletons.

J is TRBJ1-4 and V is TRBV7-9; no reliable D call. The clonotype comes from a woman in her forties or fifties who had recovered from COVID-19. The sequencing input was PBMCs or T cells enriched from blood (not recorded which). As DNA, the CDR3 is TGTGCCAGCAGCTTCATTGCGGGGATTAATGAAAAACTGTTTTTT. It specifies CASSFIAGINEKLFF.